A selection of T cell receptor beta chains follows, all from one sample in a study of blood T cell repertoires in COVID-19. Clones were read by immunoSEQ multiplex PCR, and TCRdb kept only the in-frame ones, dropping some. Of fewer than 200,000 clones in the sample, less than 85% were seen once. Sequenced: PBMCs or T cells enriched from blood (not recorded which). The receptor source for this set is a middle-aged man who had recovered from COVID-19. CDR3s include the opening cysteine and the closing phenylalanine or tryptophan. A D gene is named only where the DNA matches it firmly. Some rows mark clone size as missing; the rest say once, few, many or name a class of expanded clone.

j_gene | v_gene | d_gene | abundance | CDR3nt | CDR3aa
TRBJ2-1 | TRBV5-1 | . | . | TGCGCCAGCAGCCTCGGAGGCAGCTCCTACAATGAGCAGTTCTTC | CASSLGGSSYNEQFF
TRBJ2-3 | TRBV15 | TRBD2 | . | TGTGCCACCAGCAGAGGGGCGGGGGTCGTCACAGATACGCAGTATTTT | CATSRGAGVVTDTQYF
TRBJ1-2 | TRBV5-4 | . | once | TGTGCCAGCAACGATGGGGCAGGCTATGGCTACACCTTC | CASNDGAGYGYTF
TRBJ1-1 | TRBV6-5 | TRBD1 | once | TGTGCCAGCAGTATAGGACAGGCGACCTCTGAAGCTTTCTTT | CASSIGQATSEAFF
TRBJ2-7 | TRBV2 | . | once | TGTGCCAGCTCCACAGGGTACGAGCAGTACTTC | CASSTGYEQYF
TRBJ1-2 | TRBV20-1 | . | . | TGCAGCACAGGGCGGGTCAACTTC | CSTGRVNF
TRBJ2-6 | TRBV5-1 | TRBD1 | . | TGCGCCAGCAGTCTCACAGGGGGCTCTGGGGCCAACGTCCTGACTTTC | CASSLTGGSGANVLTF
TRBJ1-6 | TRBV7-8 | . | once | TGTGCCAGCAGCTTAGAGGCAGGGTCGACTTCACCCCTCCACTTT | CASSLEAGSTSPLHF
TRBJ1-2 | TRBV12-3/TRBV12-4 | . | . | TGTGCCAGCAGTCAGTTACATGGCTACACCTTC | CASSQLHGYTF
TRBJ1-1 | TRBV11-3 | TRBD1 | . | TGTGCCAGCAGCCTTAGGGGACAGAGTGAAGCTTTCTTT | CASSLRGQSEAFF
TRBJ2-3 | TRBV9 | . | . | TGTGCCAGCAGCGTAGCGTTCGGCACAGATACGCAGTATTTT | CASSVAFGTDTQYF
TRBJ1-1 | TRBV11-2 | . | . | TGTGCCAGCAGCTTAGCAGGGGCTGGTGTTTGGGACACTGAAGCTTTCTTT | CASSLAGAGVWDTEAFF
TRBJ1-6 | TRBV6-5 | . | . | TGTGCCAGCAGGCTCGACAGGAATTCACCCCTCCACTTT | CASRLDRNSPLHF
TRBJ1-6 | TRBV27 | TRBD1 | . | TGTGCCAGCAGTTGGGGGACAGAGAATTCACCCCTCCACTTT | CASSWGTENSPLHF
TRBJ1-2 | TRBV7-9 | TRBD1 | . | TGTGCCAGCAGCACCCCGACAGGGATCCCCTATGGCTACACCTTC | CASSTPTGIPYGYTF
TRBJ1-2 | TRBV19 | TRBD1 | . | TGTGCCAGTAGTAGACAGGGGACGGGTGGCTACACCTTC | CASSRQGTGGYTF
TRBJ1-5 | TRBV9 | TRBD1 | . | TGTGCCAGCAGCGTAGACGACAGGGGGAGTGGACAGCCCCAGCATTTT | CASSVDDRGSGQPQHF
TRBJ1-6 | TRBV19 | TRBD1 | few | TGTGCCAGTACCCGGACAGGGGGAAATTCACCCCTCCACTTT | CASTRTGGNSPLHF
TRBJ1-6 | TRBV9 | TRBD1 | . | TGTGCCAGCAGCGCGATGACAGGGGTCAATTCACCCCTCCACTTT | CASSAMTGVNSPLHF
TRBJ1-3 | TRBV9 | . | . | TGTGCCAGCAGCGTAGGCTCTATCTCTGGAAACACCATATATTTT | CASSVGSISGNTIYF
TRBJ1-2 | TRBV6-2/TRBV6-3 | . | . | TGTGCCAGCAGTTCGCAGGGAGGGGTTGGCTACACCTTC | CASSSQGGVGYTF
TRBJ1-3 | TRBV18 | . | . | TGTGCCAGCTCACTGACAGGAGGAAGCTCTGGAAACACCATATATTTT | CASSLTGGSSGNTIYF
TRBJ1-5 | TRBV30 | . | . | TGTGCCTGGAGTCCCCCCCAGGGCAATCAGCCCCAGCATTTT | CAWSPPQGNQPQHF
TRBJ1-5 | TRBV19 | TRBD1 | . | TGTGCCAGTAGTATAGTCTTTGGGACAGGCCGCGAGGGGCCCCAGCATTTT | CASSIVFGTGREGPQHF
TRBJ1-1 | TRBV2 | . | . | TGTGCCAGCAGTGAGCGGCTCAACACTGAAGCTTTCTTT | CASSERLNTEAFF
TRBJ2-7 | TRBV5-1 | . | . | TGCGCCAGCAGTACCGGGACTGACGCCTACGAGCAGTACTTC | CASSTGTDAYEQYF
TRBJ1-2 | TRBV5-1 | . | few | TGCGCCAGCAGCTTGGATCCCCTTGGGGGGGGAAACTATGGCTACACCTTC | CASSLDPLGGGNYGYTF
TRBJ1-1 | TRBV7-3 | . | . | TGTGCCAGCAGCTTAAGGGCAGCGAACACTGAAGCTTTCTTT | CASSLRAANTEAFF
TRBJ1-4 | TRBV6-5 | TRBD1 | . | TGTGCCAGCAGGTCTACCGGGACAGGGAACGTAAAACTGTTTTTT | CASRSTGTGNVKLFF
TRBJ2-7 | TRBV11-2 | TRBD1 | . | TGTGCCAGCAGCGGCTGGGACAGGGCGTACGAGCAGTACTTC | CASSGWDRAYEQYF
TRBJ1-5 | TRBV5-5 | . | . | TGTGCCAGCAGCCCGGATTTGGGGCGCCCCCAGCATTTT | CASSPDLGRPQHF
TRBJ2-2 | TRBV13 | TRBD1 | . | TGTGCCAGCAGCTCCAGGGGGCACGGGGAGCTGTTTTTT | CASSSRGHGELFF
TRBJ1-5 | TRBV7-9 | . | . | TGTGCCAGCAGCCCAGATGCCAGTCAGCCCCAGCATTTT | CASSPDASQPQHF
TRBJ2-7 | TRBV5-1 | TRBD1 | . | TGCGCCAGCAGCTCGGGACAGGGGGGGTTCGAGCAGTACTTC | CASSSGQGGFEQYF
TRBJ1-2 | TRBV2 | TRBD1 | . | TGTGCCAGCACTACAGGGGTCTATGGCTACACCTTC | CASTTGVYGYTF
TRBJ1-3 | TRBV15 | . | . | TGTGCCACCAGCAGAGATGGAGGACGGAGTGGAAACACCATATATTTT | CATSRDGGRSGNTIYF
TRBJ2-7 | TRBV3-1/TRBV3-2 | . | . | TGTGCCAGCGGGCCCGGTAGTGTCGAGCAGTACTTC | CASGPGSVEQYF
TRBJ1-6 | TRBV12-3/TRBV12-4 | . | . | TGTGCCAGCGCCAGGGAAAGTTCACCCCTCCACTTT | CASARESSPLHF
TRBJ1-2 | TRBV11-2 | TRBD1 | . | TGTGCCAGCAGCCGTGGGACAGCATTCTATGGCTACACCTTC | CASSRGTAFYGYTF
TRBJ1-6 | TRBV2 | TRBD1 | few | TGTGCCAGCAGGGAACAGGGGGTTAATTCACCCCTCCACTTT | CASREQGVNSPLHF
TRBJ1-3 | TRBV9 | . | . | TGTGCCAGCAGGGCAGGCTACCAGGGCGGCACCATATATTTT | CASRAGYQGGTIYF
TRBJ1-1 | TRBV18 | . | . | TGTGCCAGCTCACCTAACGGGGGGCGCCTCACTGAAGCTTTCTTT | CASSPNGGRLTEAFF
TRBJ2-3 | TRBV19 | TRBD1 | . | TGTGCCAGTAGTCCCCAGGGGGTTGGCACAGATACGCAGTATTTT | CASSPQGVGTDTQYF
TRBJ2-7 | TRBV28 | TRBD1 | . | TGTGCCAGCAGCTATGGGACAGGGATTAACGAGCAGTACTTC | CASSYGTGINEQYF
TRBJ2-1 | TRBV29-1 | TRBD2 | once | TGCAGCGTTGAAGGGGACTACGCAGAGCAGTTCTTC | CSVEGDYAEQFF
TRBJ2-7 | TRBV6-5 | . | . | TGTGCCAGCAGTCTCAGGGGAAGTTACTACGAGCAGTACTTC | CASSLRGSYYEQYF
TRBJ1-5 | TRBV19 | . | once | TGTGCCAGTACCCCTGGTGAGGGAGGTTATAGCAATCAGCCCCAGCATTTT | CASTPGEGGYSNQPQHF
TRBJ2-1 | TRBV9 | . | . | TGTGCCAGCAGCCAGGGTCAGGACAATGAGCAGTTCTTC | CASSQGQDNEQFF
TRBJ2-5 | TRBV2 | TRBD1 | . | TGTGCCTCCCAGGGACAGCAAGAGACCCAGTACTTC | CASQGQQETQYF
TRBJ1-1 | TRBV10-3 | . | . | TGTGCCATCAGTGCCACCGTCGGGGGGAGGGGACTCATGAACACTGAAGCTTTCTTT | CAISATVGGRGLMNTEAFF
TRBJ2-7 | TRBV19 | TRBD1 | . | TGTGCCAGTAGTCCCCGGACAGGGCCCTACGAGCAGTACTTC | CASSPRTGPYEQYF
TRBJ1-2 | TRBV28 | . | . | TGTGCCAGCAGCCCGGCCCGGGAGCTAGAGGGCTACACCTTC | CASSPARELEGYTF
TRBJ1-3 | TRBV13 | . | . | TGTGCCAGCAGCTTAGCGGGAGAAGGGAGTGACACCATATATTTT | CASSLAGEGSDTIYF
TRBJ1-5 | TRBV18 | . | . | TGTGCCAGCTCACCCACAGGGAATAGCAATCAGCCCCAGCATTTT | CASSPTGNSNQPQHF
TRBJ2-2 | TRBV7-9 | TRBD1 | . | TGTGCCAGCAGCCTACCGGACAGGGATAACACCGGGGAGCTGTTTTTT | CASSLPDRDNTGELFF